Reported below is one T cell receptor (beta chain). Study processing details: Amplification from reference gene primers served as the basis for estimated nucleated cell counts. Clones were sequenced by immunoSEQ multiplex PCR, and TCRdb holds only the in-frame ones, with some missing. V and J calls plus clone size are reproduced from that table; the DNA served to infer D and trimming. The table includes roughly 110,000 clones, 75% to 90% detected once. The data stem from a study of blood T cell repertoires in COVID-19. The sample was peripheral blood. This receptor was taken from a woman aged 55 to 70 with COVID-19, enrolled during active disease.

The CDR3 sequence is CASSAVAGNNEQFF. In DNA, the CDR3 is TGTGCCAGCAGCGCCGTAGCGGGGAACAATGAGCAGTTCTTC. The V and J genes are TRBV7-3 and TRBJ2-1; TRBD2 matches 8 bases. The germline V gene has CDR1 SGHTA and CDR2 FQGTGA. V lost 5 bases to trimming and J lost 5 bases; unmatched junction nucleotides: 5. The CDR3 sequence is 14 residues long.